Each of the 32 T cell receptor beta chains below was sequenced from the same sample in a study of spatial heterogeneity in lung cancer. One entry per CDR3 protein, called by TCRdb with MiXCR from the 5' RACE reads. The sample carries about 670 distinct CDR3 sequences, roughly 22% recorded once. Time point defined: sample taken at primary tumor resection. The sample was normal lung tissue next to the tumor, taken at surgery. The source is a male donor with early-stage non-small cell lung cancer.

A remark on this clonotype: Because the library targeted alpha chains, this beta chain is an off-target read whose size means little. The genes are TRBV7-9 and TRBJ2-5; no clear D. Per germline, CDR1 SEHNR and CDR2 FQNEAQ (reference sequence). V lost 5 bases, J lost 2 bases, and 9 bases lay in between. The CDR3 contains 13 residues. CDR3 in amino acids: CASSQQGQETQYF. DNA for the CDR3: TGTGCCAGCAGCCAACAAGGGCAAGAGACCCAGTACTTC.

Worth noting for this clonotype: Because this beta chain is a stray read in a library intended to capture alpha chains, its abundance should not be given much weight. This sequence joins TRBV11-3 and TRBJ2-1, with TRBD2 matching 8 bases. This CDR3 has 16 residues. Germline V lookup: CDR1 SGHNT, CDR2 YENEEA. Losses at the gene ends were 7 bases for V and 8 bases for J; bases not matched to a gene: 16. This chain's CDR3 is CASTRGLAGTQDEQFF. Written as DNA, the CDR3 is TGTGCCAGCACCCGGGGGCTAGCGGGCACCCAGGATGAGCAGTTCTTC.

For this clonotype: For a library built for alpha chains, this beta chain is a stray read; little rests on its size. The J gene is TRBJ2-7, the V gene TRBV14; TRBD1 might be the D (6 bases). The CDR3 has 14 amino acids. The germline CDR1 and CDR2 sequences are SGHDN and FVKESK. V was shortened by 2 bases and J by 3 bases, with 11 bases between the two germline ends. CDR3 loop: CASSQQGPGYEQYF. The CDR3 DNA sequence: TGTGCCAGCAGCCAACAGGGGCCGGGCTACGAGCAGTACTTC.

Remarks on this clonotype: This beta chain represents an off-target read in a library built for alpha chains; its size is of limited meaning. The J gene is TRBJ2-4, the V gene TRBV6-5; D gene uncertain. In germline, CDR1 is MNHEY, CDR2 SVGAGI. CDR3 length: 14 amino acids. Deletions cut 6 bases from V and 0 bases from J, with 9 bases between. The CDR3 nucleotides are TGTGCCAGCAGGGACGACTTAGCCAAAAACATTCAGTACTTC. Its translation: CASRDDLAKNIQYF.

A word on this clonotype: Found in a library prepared for alpha chains, this beta chain is an off-target read, and its abundance has little meaning. The chain employs TRBV19 and TRBJ2-7, with 15 bases that match TRBD2. The length of the CDR3 is 17 residues. Looked up from germline, CDR1 is LNHDA and CDR2 is SQIVND (reference sequence). Trimming removed 9 bases from V and 6 bases from J; junction bases left unmatched: 15. CDR3 nucleotides: TGTGCCAGCTCCGGGACTAGCGGGAGGTTCGACCCCTTCGAGCAGTACTTC. Its protein is CASSGTSGRFDPFEQYF.

Points on this clonotype: The library was prepared for alpha chains; this beta chain is a stray read, so its frequency means little. This sequence joins TRBV10-2 and TRBJ2-1; TRBD1 matches 7 bases. The germline CDR1 and CDR2 sequences are WSHSY and SAAADI. The CDR3 runs 16 residues. The junction had 5 bases not matched to a gene; V was cut back by 0 bases and J by 3 bases. The CDR3 coding sequence is TGCGCCAGCAGTGAGTCGAACAGGGGAAGCTACAATGAGCAGTTCTTC. The encoded protein is CASSESNRGSYNEQFF.

This clonotype was recorded a few times. Because the library targeted alpha chains, this beta chain is an off-target read whose size means little. The gene calls are TRBV4-2 and TRBJ2-1; tentatively, D is TRBD2 (5 bases). V was trimmed by 4 bases and J by 4 bases, leaving 14 bases between them. Germline CDR1 LGHNA, CDR2 YNFKEQ. The CDR3 covers 15 residues. The CDR3 coding sequence is TGTGCCAGCAGCCGAAGCGGTAGCGAGTACAATGAGCAGTTCTTC. This translates into CASSRSGSEYNEQFF.

This clonotype was seen more than once but under ten times. The size of this beta chain means little, since it is a stray read in a library made for alpha chains. The chain links TRBV12-3 or TRBV12-4 to TRBJ2-1; D remains ambiguous. Trimming left V 6 bases short and J 10 bases short, with 10 bases between. CDR3 length equals 11 residues. CDR3 coding DNA: TGTGCCAGCAGACTACAGAGGGAGCAGTTCTTC. It codes for CASRLQREQFF.

By frequency in the sample, this clonotype is large. This beta chain is a stray read from a library made for alpha chains; its abundance is not meaningful. The gene calls are TRBV7-9 and TRBJ2-5; D remains unclear. The CDR3 consists of 13 residues. The V and J ends lost 5 bases and 2 bases respectively, with 9 bases between them. Germline V CDR1 and CDR2: SEHNR, FQNEAQ (reference sequence). For the CDR3, the DNA is TGTGCCAGCAGCCGACAAGGGCAAGAGACCCAGTACTTC. Encoded protein: CASSRQGQETQYF.

This clonotype has only a few counts. This beta chain turned up in a library designed for alpha chains; as an off-target read, its abundance says little. The chain is built from TRBV5-1 and TRBJ2-5, with 13 bases lining up with TRBD2. The CDR3 covers 15 residues. Germline V CDR1 and CDR2: SGHRS, YFSETQ. The V and J ends lost 4 bases and 4 bases, in that order; junction bases with no gene match: 4. CDR3 residues: CASSAGLAGVETQYF. The CDR3 coding sequence is TGCGCCAGCAGCGCAGGACTAGCGGGGGTAGAGACCCAGTACTTC.

A word on this clonotype: This beta chain was picked up by a library intended for alpha chains and is off target, so its count carries little meaning. This chain links TRBV19 with TRBJ2-1, with D perhaps TRBD2 (7 bases). Trimming shortened V by 2 bases and J by 8 bases, and 16 bases separated the two germline ends. CDR1 and CDR2 (germline): LNHDA, SQIVND (reference sequence). The CDR3 extends over 15 amino acids. CDR3 coding DNA: TGTGCCAGTAGTATAAAGAGGGAGGGGGGCTATGAGCAGTTCTTC. Protein: CASSIKREGGYEQFF.

Concerning this clonotype: Found in a library prepared for alpha chains, this beta chain is an off-target read, and its abundance has little meaning. The CDR3 reads CASSLEGGDTDTQYF. The CDR3 DNA follows: TGCGCCAGCAGCTTGGAGGGAGGAGACACAGATACGCAGTATTTT. The rearrangement links TRBV5-1 to TRBJ2-3; possible D gene TRBD2, 6 bases. The length of the CDR3 is 15 residues. V was cut by 0 bases and J by 2 bases, with 10 bases left in between. The germline V gene encodes CDR1 SGHRS and CDR2 YFSETQ.

Of note for this clonotype: This beta chain turned up in a library designed for alpha chains; as an off-target read, its abundance says little. The rearrangement joins TRBV11-2 to TRBJ2-2; TRBD2 might be the D (6 bases). Germline values: CDR1 SGHAT, CDR2 FQNNGV. With 2 bases removed from V and 3 bases from J, the gap between germline ends came to 25 bases. The CDR3 is made up of 20 amino acids. The CDR3: CASSLLSAGGLLSDTGELFF. The CDR3 region has the DNA TGTGCCAGCAGCTTACTGTCTGCAGGAGGGCTCCTGTCTGACACCGGGGAGCTGTTTTTT.

With respect to this clonotype: For a library built for alpha chains, this beta chain is a stray read; little rests on its size. The chain carries TRBV5-4 and TRBJ2-1; 12 positions match TRBD1. V was clipped by 1 base and J by 7 bases; unmatched bases: 6. Germline loops: CDR1 SGHNT, CDR2 YYREEE (reference sequence). This CDR3 has 16 residues. The CDR3 protein is CASSLLGTGGKNEQFF. CDR3 DNA sequence: TGTGCCAGCAGCTTGCTAGGGACAGGGGGCAAAAATGAGCAGTTCTTC.

Comment on this clonotype: Little can be read into the size of this beta chain, an off-target read in a library designed for alpha chains. This chain joins TRBV2 and TRBJ2-6; D may be TRBD1 (5 bases). The CDR3 is 14 residues long. V gave up 9 bases and J gave up 2 bases, with 11 bases separating them. Germline V gives CDR1 SNHLY, CDR2 FYNNEI. The CDR3: CARQVITGANVLTF. The CDR3 bases are TGTGCCAGACAGGTGATAACTGGGGCCAACGTCCTGACTTTC.

As regards this clonotype: This beta chain slipped into a library made for alpha chains as a stray read, so its size is not meaningful. This sequence joins TRBV9 and TRBJ2-2; 7 nucleotides line up with TRBD2. Trimming removed 3 bases from V and 5 bases from J; junction bases left unmatched: 13. Germline V lookup: CDR1 SGDLS, CDR2 YYNGEE. There are 17 residues in the CDR3. CDR3 in DNA: TGTGCCAGCAGCGCCCCGCGGGGCGGGAGTTATACCGGGGAGCTGTTTTTT. As protein: CASSAPRGGSYTGELFF.

This clonotype showed up just a few times. Because the library targeted alpha chains, this beta chain is an off-target read whose size means little. The chain employs TRBV6-5 and TRBJ2-5, with 7 positions matching TRBD1. CDR3 length: 14 residues. The germline gives CDR1 MNHEY, CDR2 SVGAGI. V trimming: 6 bases; J trimming: 5 bases; junction bases outside the gene matches: 9. This CDR3 is CASSPGQLRETQYF. The DNA for the CDR3 is TGTGCCAGCAGCCCGGGACAGCTTCGGGAGACCCAGTACTTC.

To note about this clonotype: For a library built for alpha chains, this beta chain is a stray read; little rests on its size. The chain joins TRBV25-1 to TRBJ2-1; TRBD1 aligns across 9 bases. J was trimmed by 3 bases and V by 8 bases; bases with no gene match: 5. This CDR3 has 14 amino acids. Germline V gene lookup returns CDR1 MGHDK and CDR2 SYGVNS. This CDR3 is CASSGQGVYNEQFF. The CDR3 nucleotides read TGTGCCAGCTCGGGACAGGGAGTCTACAATGAGCAGTTCTTC.

This clonotype was observed a few times. This beta chain came through as a stray read in a library set up for alpha chains, and its size says little. The V gene is TRBV5-6, the J gene TRBJ2-7; D is unclear. Trimming cost V 2 bases and J 3 bases, with 6 bases left between them. Per the germline V gene, CDR1 is SGHDT and CDR2 is YYEEEE. This CDR3 region has 12 residues. CDR3 nucleotides: TGTGCCAGCAGCTTCGGCCGCTACGAGCAGTACTTC. Its translation is CASSFGRYEQYF.

This clonotype is classed as large (0.1 to 1%). Being off target in a library aimed at alpha chains, this beta chain has a size of little meaning. The V gene is TRBV24-1, the J gene TRBJ2-4; D call uncertain. Trimming removed 2 bases from V and 0 bases from J, with 13 bases in between. From germline, CDR1 is KGHDR and CDR2 SFDVKD. CDR3 length equals 17 residues. The CDR3 DNA reads as TGTGCCACCAGTGATTCTTCAGCCCATAAAGCCAAAAACATTCAGTACTTC. Its translation: CATSDSSAHKAKNIQYF.

This clonotype is judged large. Little can be read into the size of this beta chain, an off-target read in a library designed for alpha chains. The J gene is TRBJ2-7, the V gene TRBV15; D gene unclear. V lost 0 bases and J 2 bases, leaving 5 bases between the germline ends. CDR1 LNHNV and CDR2 YYDKDF come from the germline V gene (reference sequence). The CDR3 is made up of 13 amino acids. Here the CDR3 DNA reads TGTGCCACCAGCAGAGAACGGACCTACGAGCAGTACTTC. It encodes CATSRERTYEQYF.

In this sample, this clonotype turned up a few times. The library was designed around alpha chains, so this beta chain is a stray read whose abundance carries little weight. J is TRBJ2-1 and V is TRBV10-2; D unresolved. There are 14 residues in the CDR3. Between the trimmed V and J ends, which lost 6 bases and 0 bases, there was a span of 9 bases. Germline V gene data show CDR1 as WSHSY and CDR2 as SAAADI. Written as DNA, the CDR3 is TGCGCCAGCAGCGCAGGAAACTCCTACAATGAGCAGTTCTTC. Translating gives CASSAGNSYNEQFF.

Regarding this clonotype: The library was built for alpha chains, so this beta chain is an off-target read and its size means little. The chain's CDR3 is CASSLLNSYEQYF. The CDR3 nucleotides are TGTGCCAGCAGCTTGTTGAATTCCTACGAGCAGTACTTC. The chain recombines TRBV5-8 with TRBJ2-7; D gene uncertain. CDR1 and CDR2 from the germline V gene are SGHTS and YDEGEE. There are 13 residues in the CDR3. V was cut by 1 base and J by 1 base, with 6 bases left in between.

By share, this clonotype counts as hyperexpanded. This beta chain lies outside the target of a library built for alpha chains; its clone size means little. The rearrangement joins TRBV5-6 to TRBJ2-6; no clear D gene. CDR1 and CDR2 (germline): SGHDT, YYEEEE. V was trimmed by 1 base and J by 4 bases, leaving 9 bases between them. This CDR3 contains 15 residues. The CDR3 reads CASSLKVSGANVLTF. In DNA, the CDR3 is TGTGCCAGCAGCTTGAAGGTCTCAGGGGCCAACGTCCTGACTTTC.

Only a few counts were recorded for this clonotype. The library was designed around alpha chains, so this beta chain is a stray read whose abundance carries little weight. The rearrangement links TRBV11-2 to TRBJ2-5; 7 nucleotides line up with TRBD2. The V gene's germline CDR1 is SGHAT and CDR2 FQNNGV. CDR3 length equals 15 residues. J gave up 2 bases and V 3 bases, and 6 bases lay outside the gene matches. CDR3: CASSFSGRGQETQYF. The CDR3 nucleotides read TGTGCCAGCAGCTTTTCCGGGCGGGGGCAAGAGACCCAGTACTTC.

This clonotype is large by share. This beta chain is a stray sequence in a library constructed for alpha chains; its clone size is not meaningful. DNA for the CDR3: TGCAGTGCGCAGACGGGGCTTGAGAACACCGGGGAGCTGTTTTTT. Residues: CSAQTGLENTGELFF. The J gene is TRBJ2-2, the V gene TRBV20-1, with D perhaps given as TRBD1 or TRBD2 (5 bases each). V lost 6 bases, J lost 1 base, and 15 bases lay in between. This CDR3 has 15 amino acids. Germline CDR1 is DFQATT and CDR2 is SNEGSKA (reference sequence).

With regard to this clonotype: In a library made to pick up alpha chains, this beta chain is a stray read with a size that means little. The rearrangement links TRBV9 to TRBJ2-3; D may be TRBD1 (6 bases). The CDR3 has 15 amino acids. V was shortened by 3 bases and J by 3 bases, with 14 bases between the two germline ends. Looked up from germline, CDR1 is SGDLS and CDR2 is YYNGEE. The CDR3 coding sequence is TGTGCCAGCAGCGCATTACAGGGTACAACAGATACGCAGTATTTT. Protein: CASSALQGTTDTQYF.

This clonotype has a handful of counts. The size of this beta chain means little, since it is a stray read in a library made for alpha chains. J is TRBJ2-5 and V is TRBV3-1; 10 nucleotides match TRBD2. The CDR3 is made up of 17 amino acids. J was trimmed by 3 bases and V by 0 bases; bases with no gene match: 7. The germline CDR1 and CDR2 sequences are LGHDT and YNNKEL (reference sequence). CDR3 in amino acids: CASSQDRSGRTKETQYF. CDR3 nucleotides: TGTGCCAGCAGCCAAGATCGTAGCGGGAGGACTAAAGAGACCCAGTACTTC.

Remarks on this clonotype: The library was built for alpha chains, so this beta chain is an off-target read and its size means little. The chain uses TRBV5-6 and TRBJ2-5, with 8 bases matching TRBD2. In germline, CDR1 is SGHDT, CDR2 YYEEEE. V dropped 3 bases and J dropped 4; count of bases not matched to a gene: 5. This CDR3 is 14 amino acids long. The CDR3 bases are TGTGCCAGCAGCTCCTTAGCGGGGACAGAGACCCAGTACTTC. It encodes CASSSLAGTETQYF.

Comment on this clonotype: This beta chain is an unintended read in a library built for alpha chains; its size means little. The V gene is TRBV28, the J gene TRBJ2-7; maybe TRBD2 (6 bases). CDR1 and CDR2 from the germline V gene are MDHEN and SYDVKM. Trimming shortened V by 4 bases and J by 7 bases, and 11 bases separated the two germline ends. The CDR3 loop spans 12 amino acids. CDR3 DNA: TGTGCCAGCAGTTCCCACGGGGGAGAGCAGTACTTC. Its translation is CASSSHGGEQYF.

On this clonotype itself: Because this beta chain is a stray read in a library intended to capture alpha chains, its abundance should not be given much weight. The V and J genes are TRBV11-2 and TRBJ2-3, with D possibly being TRBD2 (5 bases). Between the trimmed V and J ends, which lost 0 bases and 6 bases, there was a span of 13 bases. Germline V gene sequence: CDR1 SGHAT, CDR2 FQNNGV. The CDR3 is 15 residues long. The CDR3 DNA reads as TGTGCCAGCAGCTTAGAGGTGGATAGCGTCGATACGCAGTATTTT. Translating it yields CASSLEVDSVDTQYF.

A note on this clonotype: As an off-target read in a library built for alpha chains, this beta chain has a frequency of little significance. V and J are TRBV2 and TRBJ1-1; D is unresolved. V was cut by 3 bases and J by 7 bases, with 6 bases left in between. CDR1 is SNHLY and CDR2 is FYNNEI in the germline V gene. The CDR3 loop spans 11 amino acids. The DNA of the CDR3 is TGTGCCAGCAGTGAGGCTCTTGAAGCTTTCTTT. This translates into CASSEALEAFF.